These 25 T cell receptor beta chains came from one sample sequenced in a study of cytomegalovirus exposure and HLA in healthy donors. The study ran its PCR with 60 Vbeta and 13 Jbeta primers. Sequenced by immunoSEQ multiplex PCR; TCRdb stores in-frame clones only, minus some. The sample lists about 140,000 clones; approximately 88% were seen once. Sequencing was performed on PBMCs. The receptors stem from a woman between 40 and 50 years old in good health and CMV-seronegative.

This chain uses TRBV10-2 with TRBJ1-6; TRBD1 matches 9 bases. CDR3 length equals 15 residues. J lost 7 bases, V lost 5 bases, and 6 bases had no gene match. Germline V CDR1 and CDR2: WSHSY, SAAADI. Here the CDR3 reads CASSNTGTGNSPLHF. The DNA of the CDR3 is TGCGCCAGCAGTAATACTGGGACAGGGAATTCACCCCTCCACTTT.

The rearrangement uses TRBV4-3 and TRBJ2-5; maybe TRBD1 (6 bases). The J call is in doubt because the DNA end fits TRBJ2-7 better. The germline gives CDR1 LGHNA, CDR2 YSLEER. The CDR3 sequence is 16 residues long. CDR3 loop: CASSQQGFSPPYEQYF. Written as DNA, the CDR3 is TGCGCCAGCAGCCAACAGGGGTTTAGCCCACCCTACGAGCAGTACTTC.

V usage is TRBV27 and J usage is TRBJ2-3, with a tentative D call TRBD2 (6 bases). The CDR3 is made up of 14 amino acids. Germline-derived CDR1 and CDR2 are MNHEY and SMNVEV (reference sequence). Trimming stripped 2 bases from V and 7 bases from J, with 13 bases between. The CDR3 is CASSLGGVPNTQYF. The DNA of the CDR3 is TGTGCCAGCAGTTTAGGCGGGGTTCCGAATACGCAGTATTTT.

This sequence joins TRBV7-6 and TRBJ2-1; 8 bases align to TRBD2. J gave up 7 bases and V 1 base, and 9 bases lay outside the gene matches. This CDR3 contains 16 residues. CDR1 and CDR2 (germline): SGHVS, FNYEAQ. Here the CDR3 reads CASSLVGGLDKNEQFF. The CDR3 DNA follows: TGTGCCAGCAGCTTAGTCGGGGGACTAGATAAGAATGAGCAGTTCTTC. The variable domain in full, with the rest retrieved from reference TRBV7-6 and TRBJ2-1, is GAGVSQSPRYKVTKRGQDVALRCDPISGHVSLYWYRQALGQGPEFLTYFNYEAQQDKSGLPNDRFSAERPEGSISTLTIQRTEQRDSAMYRCASSLVGGLDKNEQFFGPGTRLTVL.

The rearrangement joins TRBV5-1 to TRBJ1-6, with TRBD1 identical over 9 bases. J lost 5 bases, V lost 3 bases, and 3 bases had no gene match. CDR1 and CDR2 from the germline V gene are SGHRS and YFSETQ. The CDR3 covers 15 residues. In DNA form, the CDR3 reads TGCGCCAGCAGCTCCCGGACAGGGGATAATTCACCCCTCCACTTT. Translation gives CASSSRTGDNSPLHF. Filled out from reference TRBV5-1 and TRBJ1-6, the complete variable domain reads KAGVTQTPRYLIKTRGQQVTLSCSPISGHRSVSWYQQTPGQGLQFLFEYFSETQRNKGNFPGRFSGRQFSNSRSEMNVSTLELGDSALYLCASSSRTGDNSPLHFGNGTRLTVT.

In DNA, the CDR3 is TGTGCCAGCAGCTTAGAGACTAGCGGAGAGACCCAGTACTTC. Residues: CASSLETSGETQYF. The chain couples TRBV11-3 to TRBJ2-5, with TRBD2 matching 9 bases. CDR3 length: 14 amino acids. Germline CDR1 and CDR2: SGHNT and YENEEA. Trimming at V came to 0 bases and at J to 4 bases, leaving 0 bases not matched to a gene.

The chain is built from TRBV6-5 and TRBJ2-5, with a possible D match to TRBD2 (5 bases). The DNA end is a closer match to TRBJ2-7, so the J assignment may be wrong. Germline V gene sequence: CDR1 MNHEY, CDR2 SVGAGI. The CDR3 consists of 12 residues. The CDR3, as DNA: TGTGCCAGCAGTACGAGCGGCTACGAGCAGTACTTC. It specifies CASSTSGYEQYF.

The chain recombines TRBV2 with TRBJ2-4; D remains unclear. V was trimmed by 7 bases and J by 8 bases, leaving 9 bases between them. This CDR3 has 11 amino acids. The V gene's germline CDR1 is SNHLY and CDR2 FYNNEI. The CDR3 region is CASNFHHIQYF. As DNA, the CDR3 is TGTGCCAGCAACTTCCACCACATTCAGTACTTC.

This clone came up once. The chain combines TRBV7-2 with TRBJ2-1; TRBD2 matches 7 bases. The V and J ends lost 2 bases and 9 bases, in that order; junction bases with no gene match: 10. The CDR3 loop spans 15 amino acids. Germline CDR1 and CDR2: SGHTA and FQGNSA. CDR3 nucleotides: TGTGCCAGCAGCTTAAGGACTAGTCTTGCTGGTGAGCAGTTCTTC. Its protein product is CASSLRTSLAGEQFF.

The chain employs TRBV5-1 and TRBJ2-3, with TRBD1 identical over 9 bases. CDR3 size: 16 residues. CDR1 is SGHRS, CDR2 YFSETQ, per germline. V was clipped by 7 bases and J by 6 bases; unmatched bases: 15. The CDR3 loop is CASGGLPGQGTDTQYF. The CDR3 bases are TGCGCCAGCGGAGGGTTACCGGGACAGGGAACCGATACGCAGTATTTT.

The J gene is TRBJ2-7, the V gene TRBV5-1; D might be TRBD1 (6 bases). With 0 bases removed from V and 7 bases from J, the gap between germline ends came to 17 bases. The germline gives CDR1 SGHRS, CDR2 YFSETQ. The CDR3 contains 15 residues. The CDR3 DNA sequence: TGCGCCAGCAGCTTGGAGGGGGTCCGCCCCGGGGAGCAGTACTTC. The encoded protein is CASSLEGVRPGEQYF.

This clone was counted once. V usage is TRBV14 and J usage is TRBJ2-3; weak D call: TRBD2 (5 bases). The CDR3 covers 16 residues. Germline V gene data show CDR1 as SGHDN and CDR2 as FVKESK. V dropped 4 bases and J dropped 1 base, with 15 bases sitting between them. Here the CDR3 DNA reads TGTGCCAGCAGCCTAACAGTCAAGGGAGGCACAGATACGCAGTATTTT. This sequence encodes CASSLTVKGGTDTQYF.

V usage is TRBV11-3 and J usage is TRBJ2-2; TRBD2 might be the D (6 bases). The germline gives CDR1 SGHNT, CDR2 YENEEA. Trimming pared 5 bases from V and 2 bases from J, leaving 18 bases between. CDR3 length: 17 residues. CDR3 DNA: TGTGCCAGCAGCCCTAGATCCGTCGGGGGAAACACCGGGGAGCTGTTTTTT. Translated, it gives CASSPRSVGGNTGELFF. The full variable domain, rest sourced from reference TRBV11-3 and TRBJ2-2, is EAGVVQSPRYKIIEKKQPVAFWCNPISGHNTLYWYLQNLGQGPELLIRYENEEAVDDSQLPKDRFSAERLKGVDSTLKIQPAELGDSAVYLCASSPRSVGGNTGELFFGEGSRLTVL.

CDR3 coding DNA: TGTGCCAGCAGCTTAGGGGGCGCGGAAAAACTGTTTTTT. This translates into CASSLGGAEKLFF. The V and J genes are TRBV5-4 and TRBJ1-4; 7 nucleotides agree with TRBD1. Germline loops: CDR1 SGHNT, CDR2 YYREEE (reference sequence). The V segment lost 2 bases and the J segment 8 bases; nucleotides outside the gene matches: 3. CDR3 length: 13 residues.

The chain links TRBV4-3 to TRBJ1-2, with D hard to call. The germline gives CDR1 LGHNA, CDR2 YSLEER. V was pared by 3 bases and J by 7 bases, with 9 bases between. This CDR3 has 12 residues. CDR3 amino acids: CASSQGPTGYTF. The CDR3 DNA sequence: TGCGCCAGCAGCCAGGGCCCGACTGGCTACACCTTC.

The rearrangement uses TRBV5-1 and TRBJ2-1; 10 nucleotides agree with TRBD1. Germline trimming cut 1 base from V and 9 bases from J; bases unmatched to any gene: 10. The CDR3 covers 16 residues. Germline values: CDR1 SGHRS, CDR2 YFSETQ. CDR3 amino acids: CASSLKGGTGEIEQFF. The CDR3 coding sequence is TGCGCCAGCAGCTTGAAGGGCGGGACAGGGGAAATTGAGCAGTTCTTC.

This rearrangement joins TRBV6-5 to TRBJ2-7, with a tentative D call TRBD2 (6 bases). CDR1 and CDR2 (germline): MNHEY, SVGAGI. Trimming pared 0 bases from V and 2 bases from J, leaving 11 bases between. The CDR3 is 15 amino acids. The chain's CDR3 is CASSYSGWGAYEQYF. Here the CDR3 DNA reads TGTGCCAGCAGTTACTCCGGATGGGGGGCCTACGAGCAGTACTTC.

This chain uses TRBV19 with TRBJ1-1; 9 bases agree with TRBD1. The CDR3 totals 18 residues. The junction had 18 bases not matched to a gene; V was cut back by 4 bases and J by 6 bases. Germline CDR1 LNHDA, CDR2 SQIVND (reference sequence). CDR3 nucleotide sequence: TGTGCCAGTAGTACTGGGGGGACAGGGTTTCGGGGAAGGCCTGAAGCTTTCTTT. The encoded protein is CASSTGGTGFRGRPEAFF.

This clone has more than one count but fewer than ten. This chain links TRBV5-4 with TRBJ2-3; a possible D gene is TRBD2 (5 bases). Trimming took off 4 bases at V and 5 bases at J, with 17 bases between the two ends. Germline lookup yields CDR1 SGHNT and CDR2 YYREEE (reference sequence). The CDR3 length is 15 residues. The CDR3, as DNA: TGTGCCAGCAGCCCGGATTACAGCGGCCAAGATACGCAGTATTTT. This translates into CASSPDYSGQDTQYF.

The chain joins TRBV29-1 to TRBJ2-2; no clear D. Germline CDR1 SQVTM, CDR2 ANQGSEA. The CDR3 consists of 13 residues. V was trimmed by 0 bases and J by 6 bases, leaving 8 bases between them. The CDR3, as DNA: TGCAGCGTTGAAGATAGGAGTCCCGGGGAGCTGTTTTTT. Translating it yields CSVEDRSPGELFF.

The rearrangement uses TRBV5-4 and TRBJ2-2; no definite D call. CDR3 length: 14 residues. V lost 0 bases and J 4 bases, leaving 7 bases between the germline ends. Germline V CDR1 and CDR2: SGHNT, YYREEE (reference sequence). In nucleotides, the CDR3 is TGTGCCAGCAGCTTGGAGCTTGGCACCGGGGAGCTGTTTTTT. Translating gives CASSLELGTGELFF.

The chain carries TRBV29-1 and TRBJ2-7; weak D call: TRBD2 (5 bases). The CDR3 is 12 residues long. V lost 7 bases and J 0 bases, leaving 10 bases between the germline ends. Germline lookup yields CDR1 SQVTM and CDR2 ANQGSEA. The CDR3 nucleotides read TGCAGCGCCACTAGTAGCTCCTACGAGCAGTACTTC. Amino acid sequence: CSATSSSYEQYF.

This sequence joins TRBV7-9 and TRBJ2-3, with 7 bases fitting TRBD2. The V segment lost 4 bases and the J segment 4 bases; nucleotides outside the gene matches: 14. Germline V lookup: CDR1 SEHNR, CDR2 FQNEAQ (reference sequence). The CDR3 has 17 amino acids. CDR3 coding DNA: TGTGCCAGCAGCTCTACCTTCAGCGGGAATTCATCAGATACGCAGTATTTT. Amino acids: CASSSTFSGNSSDTQYF.

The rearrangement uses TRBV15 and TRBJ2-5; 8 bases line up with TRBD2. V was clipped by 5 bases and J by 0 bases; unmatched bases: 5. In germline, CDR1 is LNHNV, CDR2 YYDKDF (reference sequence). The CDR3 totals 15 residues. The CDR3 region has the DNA TGTGCCACCAGCTTCCTAGCGGGTAACCAAGAGACCCAGTACTTC. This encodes CATSFLAGNQETQYF.

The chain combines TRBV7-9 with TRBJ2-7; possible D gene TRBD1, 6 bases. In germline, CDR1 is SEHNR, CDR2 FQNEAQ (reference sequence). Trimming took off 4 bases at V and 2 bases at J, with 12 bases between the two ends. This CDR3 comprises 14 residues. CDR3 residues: CASSSDRTAYEQYF. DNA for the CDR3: TGTGCCAGCAGCTCTGACAGGACAGCCTACGAGCAGTACTTC. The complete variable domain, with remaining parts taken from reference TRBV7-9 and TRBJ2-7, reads DTGVSQNPRHKITKRGQNVTFRCDPISEHNRLYWYRQTLGQGPEFLTYFQNEAQLEKSRLLSDRFSAERPKGSFSTLEIQRTEQGDSAMYLCASSSDRTAYEQYFGPGTRLTVT.